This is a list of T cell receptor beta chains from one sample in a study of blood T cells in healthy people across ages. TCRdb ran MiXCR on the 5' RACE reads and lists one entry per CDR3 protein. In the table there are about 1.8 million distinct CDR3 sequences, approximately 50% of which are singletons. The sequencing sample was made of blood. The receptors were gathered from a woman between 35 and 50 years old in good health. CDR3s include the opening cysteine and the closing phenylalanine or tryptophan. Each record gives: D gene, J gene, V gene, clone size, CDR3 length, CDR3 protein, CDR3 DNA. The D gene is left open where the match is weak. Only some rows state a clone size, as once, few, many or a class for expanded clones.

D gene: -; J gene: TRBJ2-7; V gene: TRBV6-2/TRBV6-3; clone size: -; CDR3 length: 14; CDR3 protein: CASTSTAPSYEQYF; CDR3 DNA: TGTGCCAGCACTTCAACAGCCCCCTCCTACGAGCAGTACTTC
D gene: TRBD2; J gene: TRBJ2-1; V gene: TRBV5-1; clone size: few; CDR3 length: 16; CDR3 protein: CASSFGEGSPSIEQFF; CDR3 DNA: TGCGCCAGCAGCTTCGGGGAGGGGTCGCCTAGTATTGAGCAGTTCTTC
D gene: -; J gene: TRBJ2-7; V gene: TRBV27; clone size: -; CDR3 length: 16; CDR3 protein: CASGVAQGLGYNEQYF; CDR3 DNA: TGTGCCAGTGGGGTTGCACAGGGTTTGGGGTACAATGAGCAGTACTTC
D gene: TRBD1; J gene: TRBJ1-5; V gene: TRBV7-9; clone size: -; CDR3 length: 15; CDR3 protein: CASSLGTGKYQPQHF; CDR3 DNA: TGTGCCAGCAGCTTAGGGACAGGGAAGTATCAGCCCCAGCATTTT
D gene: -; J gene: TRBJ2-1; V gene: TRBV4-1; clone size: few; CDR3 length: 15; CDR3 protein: CASSQASLSYNEQFF; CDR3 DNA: TGCGCCAGCAGCCAAGCAAGTCTCTCCTACAATGAGCAGTTCTTC
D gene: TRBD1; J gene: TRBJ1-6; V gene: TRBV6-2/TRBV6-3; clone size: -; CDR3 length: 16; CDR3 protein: CASSSGRTGYNSPLHF; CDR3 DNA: TGTGCCAGCAGCTCCGGTCGGACAGGGTATAATTCACCCCTCCACTTT
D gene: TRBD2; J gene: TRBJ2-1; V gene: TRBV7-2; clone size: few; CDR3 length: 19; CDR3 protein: CASSLAQVAGALNNNEQFF; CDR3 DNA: TGTGCCAGCAGCTTAGCGCAAGTAGCGGGGGCCTTGAATAACAATGAGCAGTTCTTC
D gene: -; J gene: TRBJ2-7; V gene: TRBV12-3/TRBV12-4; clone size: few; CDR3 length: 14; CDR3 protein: CASSLDSAVYEQYF; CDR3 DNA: TGTGCCAGCAGCCTCGACAGCGCCGTCTACGAGCAGTACTTC
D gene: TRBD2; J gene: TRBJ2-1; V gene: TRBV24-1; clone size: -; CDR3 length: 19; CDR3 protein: CATSDFASGGPGSPNEQFF; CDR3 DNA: TGTGCCACCAGTGATTTTGCTAGCGGGGGACCCGGTTCGCCCAACGAGCAGTTCTTC
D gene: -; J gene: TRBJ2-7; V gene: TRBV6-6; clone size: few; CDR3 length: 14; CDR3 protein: CASSYSTETYEQYF; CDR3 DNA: TGTGCCAGCAGTTACTCGACGGAAACCTACGAGCAGTACTTC
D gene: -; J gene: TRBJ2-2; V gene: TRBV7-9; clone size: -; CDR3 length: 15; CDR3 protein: CASSSDRSNTGELFF; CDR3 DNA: TGTGCCAGCAGCTCGGACAGATCGAACACCGGGGAGCTGTTTTTT
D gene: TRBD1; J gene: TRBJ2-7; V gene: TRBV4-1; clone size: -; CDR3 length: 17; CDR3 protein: CASSQDSLRDRDYEQYF; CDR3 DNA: TGCGCCAGCAGCCAAGATTCCCTCCGGGACAGGGACTACGAGCAGTACTTC
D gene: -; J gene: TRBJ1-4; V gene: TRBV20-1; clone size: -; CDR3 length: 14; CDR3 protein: CSARAQVVNEKLFF; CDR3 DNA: TGCAGTGCTAGAGCACAGGTAGTGAATGAAAAACTGTTTTTT
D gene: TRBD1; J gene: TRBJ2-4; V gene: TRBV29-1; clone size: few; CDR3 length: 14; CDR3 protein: CSVGSGRGINIQYF; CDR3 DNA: TGCAGCGTTGGGAGCGGCAGGGGGATAAACATTCAGTACTTC
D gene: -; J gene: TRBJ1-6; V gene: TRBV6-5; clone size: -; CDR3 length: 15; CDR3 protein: CASRIIQGGNSPLHF; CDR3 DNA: TGTGCCAGCAGAATCATACAGGGAGGGAATTCACCCCTCCACTTT
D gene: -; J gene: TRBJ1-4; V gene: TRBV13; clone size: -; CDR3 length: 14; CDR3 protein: CASSLISAGEKLFF; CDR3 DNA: TGTGCCAGCAGCTTAATATCCGCGGGTGAAAAACTGTTTTTT
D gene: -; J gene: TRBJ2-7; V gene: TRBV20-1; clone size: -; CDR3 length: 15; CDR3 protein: CSARDGLTSSYEQYF; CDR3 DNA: TGCAGTGCTAGAGATGGTCTTACAAGTAGCTACGAGCAGTACTTC
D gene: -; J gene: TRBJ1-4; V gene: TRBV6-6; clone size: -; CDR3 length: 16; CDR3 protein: CASSFPRRQFNEKLFF; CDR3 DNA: TGTGCCAGCAGTTTCCCCCGCCGACAGTTTAATGAAAAACTGTTTTTT
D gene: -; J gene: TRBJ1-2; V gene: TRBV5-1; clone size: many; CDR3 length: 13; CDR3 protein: CASSRGDNYGYTF; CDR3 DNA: TGCGCCAGCAGCAGGGGGGATAACTATGGCTACACCTTC